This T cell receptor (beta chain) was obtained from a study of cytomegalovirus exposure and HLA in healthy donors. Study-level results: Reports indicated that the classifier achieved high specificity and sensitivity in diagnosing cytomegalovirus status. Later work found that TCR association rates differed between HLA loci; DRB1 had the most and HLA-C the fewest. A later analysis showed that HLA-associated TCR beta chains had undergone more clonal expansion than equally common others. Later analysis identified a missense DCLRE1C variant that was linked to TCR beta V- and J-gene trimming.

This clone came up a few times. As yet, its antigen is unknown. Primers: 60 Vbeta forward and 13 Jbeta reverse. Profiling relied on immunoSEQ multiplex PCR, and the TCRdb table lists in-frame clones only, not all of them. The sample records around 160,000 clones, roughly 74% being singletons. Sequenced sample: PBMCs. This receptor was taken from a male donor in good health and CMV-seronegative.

The CDR3 loop reads CASSSTEAFF. The CDR3 DNA reads as TGTGCCAGCAGCTCCACTGAAGCTTTCTTT. The V call is TRBV28, the J call TRBJ1-1; no definite D call. Trimming removed 6 bases at V and 4 bases at J, with 3 bases between. Germline V gene sequence: CDR1 MDHEN, CDR2 SYDVKM. The CDR3 sequence is 10 residues long. The whole variable domain, filled in from reference TRBV28 and TRBJ1-1, reads DVKVTQSSRYLVKRTGEKVFLECVQDMDHENMFWYRQDPGLGLRLIYFSYDVKMKEKGDIPEGYSVSREKKERFSLILESASTNQTSMYLCASSSTEAFFGQGTRLTVV.